Presented here are 7 T cell receptor beta chains from one specimen sequenced in a study of shared clonotypes between healthy human individuals. Produced via immunoSEQ multiplex PCR; TCRdb's table is partial and in-frame only. The data hold over 95,000 clones, with roughly half observed a single time. Sequencing was performed on PBMCs. These receptors came from a middle-aged woman in good health. Some clones in this sample may be carry-over from other donors' samples.

This sequence joins TRBV29-1 and TRBJ1-3, with 8 bases that match TRBD1. Germline V gene sequence: CDR1 SQVTM, CDR2 ANQGSEA. V gave up 1 base and J gave up 0 bases; unmatched junction bases: 11. This CDR3 comprises 18 residues. The CDR3 here is CSVEAIRDRLFSGNTIYF. CDR3 sequence (DNA): TGCAGCGTTGAAGCCATCCGGGACAGGCTCTTCTCTGGAAACACCATATATTTT.

J is TRBJ2-5 and V is TRBV7-9; TRBD1 might be the D (5 bases). The germline gives CDR1 SEHNR, CDR2 FQNEAQ (reference sequence). This CDR3 region has 12 residues. V lost 5 bases to trimming and J lost 5 bases, with 9 bases between them. In DNA, the CDR3 is TGTGCCAGCAGCCCAAGGGGTGAGACCCAGTACTTC. It is translated as CASSPRGETQYF.

This chain links TRBV30 with TRBJ2-5; no definite D call. CDR3 length equals 14 residues. CDR1 and CDR2 from the germline V gene are GTSNPN and SVGIG (reference sequence). V dropped 2 bases and J dropped 2 bases, with 12 bases sitting between them. For the CDR3, the DNA is TGTGCCTGGAGTAAGGATAGAGTACAAGAGACCCAGTACTTC. It translates to CAWSKDRVQETQYF.

Regarding this clone: A far larger clone lies a single base away; this is likely a read error. V is TRBV29-1 and J is TRBJ1-2; 9 bases align to TRBD1. The germline gives CDR1 SQVTM, CDR2 ANQGSEA. V shed 4 bases and J 1 base; nucleotides not matched to a gene: 1. CDR3 length equals 13 residues. CDR3 bases: TGCAGCGTTGGGGGACAGGGTAACTATGGCTACACCTTC. Translating it yields CSVGGQGNYGYTF.

The chain employs TRBV11-2 and TRBJ2-7; a possible D gene is TRBD2 (5 bases). CDR1 and CDR2 from the germline V gene are SGHAT and FQNNGV. Trimming pared 1 base from V and 5 bases from J, leaving 12 bases between. CDR3 length: 14 residues. Here the CDR3 reads CASSLVSGKHEQYF. The CDR3, as DNA: TGTGCCAGCAGCTTAGTGTCGGGGAAACACGAGCAGTACTTC.

As regards this clone: Given a much more abundant clone one base away, this may be a read error. This chain connects TRBV4-3 to TRBJ1-4; 7 bases agree with TRBD1. The CDR3 contains 16 residues. CDR1 and CDR2 from the germline V gene are LGHNA and YSLEER. As DNA, the CDR3 is TGCGCCGGCAGCCAGCGGGCAGGGGGATTCGATGAAAAACTGTTTTTT. This encodes CAGSQRAGGFDEKLFF.

The chain recombines TRBV28 with TRBJ1-5; 7 nucleotides match TRBD1. Trimming cost V 5 bases and J 6 bases; bases outside gene matches: 10. The CDR3 is made up of 15 amino acids. CDR1 and CDR2 from the germline V gene are MDHEN and SYDVKM. CDR3 nucleotides: TGTGCCAGCAGTAGGTCAGGGGGTAGAGGTCAGCCCCAGCATTTT. It encodes CASSRSGGRGQPQHF.